The 21 T cell receptor beta chains below all came from one sample that was sequenced in a study of T-cell memory formation after mild COVID-19. TCRdb processed the 5' RACE reads anew with MiXCR; each CDR3 protein has one entry. The sample lists some 110,000 distinct CDR3 sequences; roughly 12% were seen once. Sequenced input: PBMCs or a T cell subset sorted from them (not recorded which). The receptors stem from an adult woman who had mild COVID-19 (a few samples of this study predate the infection). Cell type and time point are not known.

This chain connects TRBV11-3 to TRBJ2-1, with a tentative D call TRBD1 (5 bases). V dropped 7 bases and J dropped 0 bases, with 13 bases sitting between them. Germline V gene data show CDR1 as SGHNT and CDR2 as YENEEA. The CDR3 is made up of 15 amino acids. The CDR3 coding sequence is TGTGCCAGCAAGATGCGACAGAGCTCCTACAATGAGCAGTTCTTC. It translates to CASKMRQSSYNEQFF.

The chain links TRBV13 to TRBJ2-7, with 8 bases matching TRBD1. V lost 0 bases and J lost 1; bases outside the gene matches: 8. CDR3 length: 17 amino acids. Germline lookup yields CDR1 PRHDT and CDR2 FYEKMQ (reference sequence). The CDR3 loop reads CASSLGLGTGPSYEQYF. In DNA, the CDR3 is TGTGCCAGCAGCTTAGGTCTAGGGACAGGCCCTTCCTACGAGCAGTACTTC.

In this sample, this clonotype turned up a few times. The gene calls are TRBV9 and TRBJ2-1; TRBD2 aligns across 9 bases. The germline V gene encodes CDR1 SGDLS and CDR2 YYNGEE. The J segment lost 5 bases and the V segment lost 0 bases, leaving 3 bases of the junction unmatched. This CDR3 spans 15 amino acids. In nucleotides, the CDR3 is TGTGCCAGCAGCGTAGACCTAGCGGGGAACAATGAGCAGTTCTTC. Amino acid sequence: CASSVDLAGNNEQFF.

This clonotype appeared a few times. CDR3 in amino acids: CASTLVGISYNEQFF. Here the CDR3 DNA reads TGCGCCAGCACCCTCGTCGGGATCTCCTACAATGAGCAGTTCTTC. V and J are TRBV5-1 and TRBJ2-1, with D perhaps TRBD2 (5 bases). The V end lost 6 bases, the J end lost 0 bases, and 13 bases lay between the germline ends. The CDR3 contains 15 residues. CDR1 and CDR2 (germline): SGHRS, YFSETQ.

In this sample, this clonotype turned up a few times. The rearrangement joins TRBV12-3 or TRBV12-4 to TRBJ2-7; D is perhaps TRBD2 (6 bases). The CDR3 is made up of 12 amino acids. V shed 8 bases and J shed 3 bases, with 11 bases lying between them. CDR3 region: CASSHGSYEQYF. CDR3 coding DNA: TGTGCCAGCTCTCACGGGAGCTACGAGCAGTACTTC.

This CDR3 reads CASSLYPGSYEQYF. Written as DNA, the CDR3 is TGTGCCAGCAGCTTATATCCAGGGTCCTACGAGCAGTACTTC. The rearrangement uses TRBV7-9 and TRBJ2-7, with a possible D match to TRBD1 (5 bases). The CDR3 covers 14 residues. Trimming pared 2 bases from V and 1 base from J, leaving 9 bases between. Germline-derived CDR1 and CDR2 are SEHNR and FQNEAQ (reference sequence).

This chain uses TRBV5-1 with TRBJ2-7; 8 bases agree with TRBD2. Germline CDR1 SGHRS, CDR2 YFSETQ. J lost 1 base, V lost 1 base, and 4 bases had no gene match. This CDR3 has 15 amino acids. The CDR3 DNA sequence: TGCGCCAGCAGCTTGACTAGCGGTACATCCTACGAGCAGTACTTC. It encodes CASSLTSGTSYEQYF.

This clonotype was detected only a few times. The chain joins TRBV5-1 to TRBJ2-7; D unclear. Germline values: CDR1 SGHRS, CDR2 YFSETQ. Between the trimmed V and J ends, which lost 0 bases and 0 bases, there was a span of 10 bases. This CDR3 spans 15 amino acids. The CDR3, as DNA: TGCGCCAGCAGCTTGGCCTGGGGTCTCTCCTACGAGCAGTACTTC. Encoded protein: CASSLAWGLSYEQYF.

This chain uses TRBV24-1 with TRBJ2-2, with D perhaps being TRBD1 or TRBD2 (5 bases each). Deletions cut 4 bases from V and 3 bases from J, with 17 bases between. The germline CDR1 and CDR2 sequences are KGHDR and SFDVKD. There are 17 residues in the CDR3. The CDR3 loop is CATSDLGPNTYTGELFF. The CDR3 DNA is TGTGCCACCAGTGACCTGGGACCAAATACCTACACCGGGGAGCTGTTTTTT.

This clonotype was counted between two and nine times. The CDR3 bases are TGTGCCAGCAGCTCGGGGGGGATCGGGGACTACGAGCAGTACTTC. Translated: CASSSGGIGDYEQYF. The chain combines TRBV11-3 with TRBJ2-7, with 8 bases aligning to TRBD2. This CDR3 has 15 amino acids. V gave up 4 bases and J gave up 3 bases; unmatched junction bases: 8. Germline V CDR1 and CDR2: SGHNT, YENEEA.

The V gene is TRBV7-8, the J gene TRBJ1-6; the D is unclear. The germline V gene has CDR1 SGHVS and CDR2 FQNEAQ. The CDR3 loop spans 11 amino acids. V lost 1 base to trimming and J lost 15 bases, with 7 bases between them. In DNA, the CDR3 is TGTGCCAGCAGCTTAGGTGCCTACCTCCACTTT. Protein sequence: CASSLGAYLHF.

J is TRBJ2-7 and V is TRBV25-1; 7 positions agree with TRBD1. Germline lookup yields CDR1 MGHDK and CDR2 SYGVNS. The V and J ends lost 1 base and 0 bases, in that order; junction bases with no gene match: 9. The CDR3 runs 17 residues. Here the CDR3 DNA reads TGTGCCAGCAGTGAATCGGGTGGGGCAGGGGGCTCCTACGAGCAGTACTTC. It translates to CASSESGGAGGSYEQYF.

The CDR3 DNA reads as TGTGCCAGCAGCCAAGGAGATCCTTGGCTGGATGGCTACACCTTC. Translating gives CASSQGDPWLDGYTF. The chain combines TRBV14 with TRBJ1-2; unclear D gene. The CDR3 contains 15 residues. Between the trimmed V and J ends, which lost 1 base and 6 bases, there was a span of 15 bases. Per the germline V gene, CDR1 is SGHDN and CDR2 is FVKESK.

As DNA, the CDR3 is TGCGCCAGCAGCCAAGATTTGGGCAGTCCCTACAATGAGCAGTTCTTC. Its protein is CASSQDLGSPYNEQFF. The rearrangement links TRBV4-3 to TRBJ2-1, with D uncertain. V dropped 0 bases and J dropped 2 bases, with 11 bases sitting between them. The CDR3 sequence is 16 residues long. Germline CDR1 and CDR2: LGHNA and YSLEER.

V usage is TRBV6-2 or TRBV6-3 and J usage is TRBJ2-5; tentatively, D is TRBD2 (7 bases). The germline gives CDR1 MNHEY, CDR2 SVGEGT. Trimming took 5 bases from V and 3 from J, leaving 13 bases between them. The CDR3 spans 14 residues. The CDR3 loop reads CASSTGGYEETQYF. CDR3 DNA: TGTGCCAGCAGTACGGGGGGCTACGAAGAGACCCAGTACTTC.

This clonotype has just a few counts. V and J are TRBV2 and TRBJ2-7, with D uncertain. This CDR3 is 12 amino acids long. Trimming pared 6 bases from V and 4 bases from J, leaving 10 bases between. The V gene's germline CDR1 is SNHLY and CDR2 FYNNEI. This CDR3 is CASRSSGYEQYF. In DNA, the CDR3 is TGTGCCAGCAGGAGTAGTGGTTACGAGCAGTACTTC.

This clonotype has a handful of counts. The chain employs TRBV29-1 and TRBJ1-1; D uncertain. CDR1 and CDR2 (germline): SQVTM, ANQGSEA. The CDR3 contains 12 residues. V shed 3 bases and J shed 1 base, with 6 bases lying between them. The DNA for the CDR3 is TGCAGCGTTGACGGGCAGAACACTGAAGCTTTCTTT. Its translation is CSVDGQNTEAFF.

The chain has TRBV9 and TRBJ2-3, with 10 bases identical to TRBD1. The V gene's germline CDR1 is SGDLS and CDR2 YYNGEE. The V segment lost 0 bases and the J segment 4 bases; nucleotides outside the gene matches: 2. CDR3 size: 15 residues. Here the CDR3 DNA reads TGTGCCAGCAGCGTAGGGGACAGGGGTTCAGATACGCAGTATTTT. Its protein is CASSVGDRGSDTQYF.

This clonotype was detected only a few times. The chain employs TRBV4-2 and TRBJ1-5, with 7 bases matching TRBD1. This CDR3 region has 15 residues. V lost 3 bases, J lost 13 bases, and 15 bases stayed unmatched. The germline gives CDR1 LGHNA, CDR2 YNFKEQ. CDR3 loop: CASSQSEGAPEPQHF. CDR3 coding DNA: TGTGCCAGCAGCCAGTCCGAGGGGGCTCCCGAACCTCAGCATTTT.

This clonotype has a count of ten or more. The chain joins TRBV12-3 or TRBV12-4 to TRBJ2-7, with 8 bases identical to TRBD1. This CDR3 region has 16 residues. V was clipped by 6 bases and J by 4 bases; unmatched bases: 14. For the CDR3, the DNA is TGTGCCAGCAGCCAAAACCGGGACAGGTACTGGTACGAGCAGTACTTC. Translated: CASSQNRDRYWYEQYF.

This chain connects TRBV3-1 to TRBJ2-5, with 7 positions matching TRBD1. Germline CDR1 and CDR2: LGHDT and YNNKEL (reference sequence). The CDR3 is made up of 16 amino acids. Trimming took 4 bases from V and 1 from J; bases not matched to a gene: 9. The CDR3 bases are TGTGCCAGCAGCCCGACGGGACAGCGTTTCCAAGAGACCCAGTACTTC. Protein: CASSPTGQRFQETQYF.